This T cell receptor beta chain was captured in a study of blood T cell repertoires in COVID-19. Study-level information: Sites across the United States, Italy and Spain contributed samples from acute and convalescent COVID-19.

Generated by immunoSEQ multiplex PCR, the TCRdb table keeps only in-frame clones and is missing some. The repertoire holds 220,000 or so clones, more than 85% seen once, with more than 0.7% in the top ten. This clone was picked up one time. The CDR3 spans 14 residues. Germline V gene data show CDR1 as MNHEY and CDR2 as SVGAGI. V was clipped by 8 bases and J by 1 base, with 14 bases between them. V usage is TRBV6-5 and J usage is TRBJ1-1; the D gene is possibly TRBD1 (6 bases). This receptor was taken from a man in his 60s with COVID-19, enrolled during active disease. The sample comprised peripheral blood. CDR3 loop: CASFLQGQNTEAFF. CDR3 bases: TGTGCCAGCTTTCTACAGGGCCAGAACACTGAAGCTTTCTTT.